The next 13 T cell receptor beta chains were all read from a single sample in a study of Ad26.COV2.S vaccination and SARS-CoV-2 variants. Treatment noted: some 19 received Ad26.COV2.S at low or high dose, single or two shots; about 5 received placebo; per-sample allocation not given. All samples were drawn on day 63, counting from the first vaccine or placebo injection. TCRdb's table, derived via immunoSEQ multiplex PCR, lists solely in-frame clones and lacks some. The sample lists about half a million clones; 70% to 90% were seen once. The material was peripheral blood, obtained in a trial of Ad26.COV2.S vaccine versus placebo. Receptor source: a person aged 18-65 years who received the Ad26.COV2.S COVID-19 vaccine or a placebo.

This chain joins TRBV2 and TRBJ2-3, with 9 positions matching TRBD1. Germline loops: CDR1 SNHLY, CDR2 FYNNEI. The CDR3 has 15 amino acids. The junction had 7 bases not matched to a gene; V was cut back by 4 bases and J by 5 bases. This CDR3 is CASSGTGGRGDTQYF. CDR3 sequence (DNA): TGTGCCAGCAGTGGAACAGGGGGCCGAGGAGATACGCAGTATTTT.

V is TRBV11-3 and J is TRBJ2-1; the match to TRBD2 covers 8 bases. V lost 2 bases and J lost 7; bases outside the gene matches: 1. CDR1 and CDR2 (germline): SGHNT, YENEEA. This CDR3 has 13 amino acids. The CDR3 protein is CASSLPGGNEQFF. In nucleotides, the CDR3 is TGTGCCAGCAGCTTACCGGGAGGGAATGAGCAGTTCTTC.

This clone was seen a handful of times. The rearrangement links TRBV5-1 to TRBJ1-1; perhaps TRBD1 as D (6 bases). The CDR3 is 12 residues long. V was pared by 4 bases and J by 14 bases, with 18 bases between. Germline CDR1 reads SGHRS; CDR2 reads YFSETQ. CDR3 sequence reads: CASSGTGTLPFF. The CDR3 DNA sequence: TGCGCCAGCAGCGGAACCGGGACACTACCGTTCTTT.

The CDR3 loop is CAISPGTGYEQFF. The DNA for the CDR3 is TGTGCCATCAGTCCCGGGACAGGGTATGAGCAGTTCTTC. The V call is TRBV10-3, the J call TRBJ2-1, with 9 bases matching TRBD1. The V gene's germline CDR1 is ENHRY and CDR2 SYGVKD. The CDR3 loop spans 13 amino acids. Unmatched junction bases numbered 4, after V lost 5 bases and J lost 8 bases.

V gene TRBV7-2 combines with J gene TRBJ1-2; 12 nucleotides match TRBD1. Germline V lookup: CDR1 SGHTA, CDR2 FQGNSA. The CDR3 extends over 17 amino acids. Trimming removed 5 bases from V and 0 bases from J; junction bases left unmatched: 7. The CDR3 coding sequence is TGTGCCAGCAGCATGGGGGGACAGGGGGCGTCTAACTATGGCTACACCTTC. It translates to CASSMGGQGASNYGYTF.

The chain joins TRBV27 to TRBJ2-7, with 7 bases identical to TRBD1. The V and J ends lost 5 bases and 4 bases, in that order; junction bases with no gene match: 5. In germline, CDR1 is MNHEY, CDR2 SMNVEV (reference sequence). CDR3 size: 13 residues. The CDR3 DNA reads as TGTGCCAGCAGTGCCCTGGACAGGTACGAGCAGTACTTC. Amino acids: CASSALDRYEQYF.

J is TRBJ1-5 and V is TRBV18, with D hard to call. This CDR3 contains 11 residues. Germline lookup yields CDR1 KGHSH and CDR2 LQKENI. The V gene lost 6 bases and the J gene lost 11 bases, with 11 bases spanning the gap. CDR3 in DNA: TGTGCCAGCTCTCCTGGCACAACCCAGCATTTT. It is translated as CASSPGTTQHF.

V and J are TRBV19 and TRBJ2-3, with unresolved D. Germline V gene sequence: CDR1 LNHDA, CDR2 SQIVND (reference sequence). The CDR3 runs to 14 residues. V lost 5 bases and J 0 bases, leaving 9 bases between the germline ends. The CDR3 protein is CASSQATSTDTQYF. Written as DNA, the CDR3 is TGTGCCAGTAGTCAGGCGACTAGCACAGATACGCAGTATTTT.

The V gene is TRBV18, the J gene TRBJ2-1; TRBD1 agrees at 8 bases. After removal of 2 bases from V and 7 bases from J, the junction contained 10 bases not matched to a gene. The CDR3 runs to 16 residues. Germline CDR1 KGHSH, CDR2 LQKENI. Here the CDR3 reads CASSPFYRGETNEQFF. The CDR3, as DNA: TGTGCCAGCTCACCATTTTACAGGGGGGAAACAAATGAGCAGTTCTTC.

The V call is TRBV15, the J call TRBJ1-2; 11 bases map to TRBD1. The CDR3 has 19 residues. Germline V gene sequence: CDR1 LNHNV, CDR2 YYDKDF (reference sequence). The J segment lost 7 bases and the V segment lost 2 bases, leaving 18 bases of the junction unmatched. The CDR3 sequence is CATSRTPPGGTGGLVGYTF. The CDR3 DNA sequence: TGTGCCACCAGCAGAACCCCTCCCGGAGGGACAGGGGGATTGGTTGGCTACACCTTC.

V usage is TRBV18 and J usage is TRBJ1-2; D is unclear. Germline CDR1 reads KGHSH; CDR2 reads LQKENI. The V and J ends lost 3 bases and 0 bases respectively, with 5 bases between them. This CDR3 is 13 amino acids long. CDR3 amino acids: CASSPETNYGYTF. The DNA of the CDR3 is TGTGCCAGCTCACCGGAGACTAACTATGGCTACACCTTC.

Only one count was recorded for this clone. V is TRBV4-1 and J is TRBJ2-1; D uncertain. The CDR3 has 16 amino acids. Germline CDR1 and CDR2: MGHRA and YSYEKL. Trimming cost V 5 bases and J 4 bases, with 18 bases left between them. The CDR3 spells CASSETGWSGYNEQFF. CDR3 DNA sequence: TGCGCCAGCAGCGAAACTGGTTGGTCCGGGTACAATGAGCAGTTCTTC.

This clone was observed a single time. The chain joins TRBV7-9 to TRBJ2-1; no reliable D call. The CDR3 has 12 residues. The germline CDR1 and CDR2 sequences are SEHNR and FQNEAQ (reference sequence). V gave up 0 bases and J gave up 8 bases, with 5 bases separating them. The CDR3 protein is CASSLAKYEQFF. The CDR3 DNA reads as TGTGCCAGCAGCTTAGCCAAATATGAGCAGTTCTTC.